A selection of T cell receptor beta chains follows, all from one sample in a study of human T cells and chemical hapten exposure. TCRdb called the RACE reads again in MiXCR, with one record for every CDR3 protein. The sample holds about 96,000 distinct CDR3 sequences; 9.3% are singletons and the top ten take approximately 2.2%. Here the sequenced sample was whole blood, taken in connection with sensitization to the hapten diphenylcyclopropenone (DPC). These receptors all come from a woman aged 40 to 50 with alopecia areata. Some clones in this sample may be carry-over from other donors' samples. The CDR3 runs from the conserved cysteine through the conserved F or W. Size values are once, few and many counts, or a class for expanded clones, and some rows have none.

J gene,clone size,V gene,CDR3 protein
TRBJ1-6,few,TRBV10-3,CAISEWGENSPLHF
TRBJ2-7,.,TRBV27,CASSLGPNSYEQYF
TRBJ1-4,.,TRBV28,CASSPPEGYEKLFF
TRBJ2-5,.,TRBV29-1,CSVDVTAKETQYF
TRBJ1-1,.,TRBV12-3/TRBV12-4,CASSGTRLNTEAFF
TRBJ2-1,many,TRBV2,CASSVFNEQFF
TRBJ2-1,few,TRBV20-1,CSAGGAFSSGNGNEQFF
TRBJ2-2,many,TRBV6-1,CASIWGGPQNTGELFF
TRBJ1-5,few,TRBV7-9,CASSLDLSNQPQHF
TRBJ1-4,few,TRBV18,CASSPDRAGEKLFF
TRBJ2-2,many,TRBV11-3,CASSFERGNTGELFF
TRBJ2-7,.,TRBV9,CASSPDPRPGYEQYF
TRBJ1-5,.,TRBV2,CASSNQQSSNQPQHF
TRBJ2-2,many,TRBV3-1,CASSQGVTFLKVFF
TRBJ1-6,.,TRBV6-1,CASSGDRLNSPLHF
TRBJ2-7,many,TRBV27,CASSLGLVRVYEQYF
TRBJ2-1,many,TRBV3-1,CASSQALGSDEQFF
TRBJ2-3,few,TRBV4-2,CASSYRTAGGLDTQYF
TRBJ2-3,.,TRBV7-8,CVSSLAEVSSNTQYF
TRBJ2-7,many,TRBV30,CAWSAAGVGEQYF
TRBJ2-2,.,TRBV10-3,CASNAGTMNTGELFF
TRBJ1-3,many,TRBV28,CASSLAGGRGAAIYF
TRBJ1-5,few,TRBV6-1,CASREQGGRPSNQPQHF
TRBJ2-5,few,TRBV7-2,CASSFWGASETQYF
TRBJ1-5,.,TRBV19,CASSIDPAGWPQHF
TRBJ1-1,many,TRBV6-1,CASSEFYGNTEAFF
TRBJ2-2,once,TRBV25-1,CASSHTGSGHTGELFF
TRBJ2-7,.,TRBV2,CASSGTGGTREQYF
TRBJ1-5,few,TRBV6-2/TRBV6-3,CASSFTNQPQHF
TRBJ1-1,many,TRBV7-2,CASSHQGADTEAFF
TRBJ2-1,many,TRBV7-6,CASSLEASGHIYNEQFF
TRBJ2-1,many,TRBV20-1,CSARNSGGVFVNEQFF
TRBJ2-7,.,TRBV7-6,CASSANLGQLEQYF
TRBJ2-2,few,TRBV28,CASITGQGWSGELFF
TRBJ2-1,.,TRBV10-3,CAISGALGGRDPNEQFF
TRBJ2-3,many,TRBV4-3,CASSQAGTSGLDTQYF
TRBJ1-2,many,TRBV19,CASSPSRSGYTF
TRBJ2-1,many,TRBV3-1,CASSQEGASGLYNEQFF
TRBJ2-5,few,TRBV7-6,CASSLGVGSQYF
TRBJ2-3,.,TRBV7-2,CASSSGTSELTQYF
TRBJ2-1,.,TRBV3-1,CASSLGGGSNQQFF
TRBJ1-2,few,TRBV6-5,CASSYGGGPNYGYTF
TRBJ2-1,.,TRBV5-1,CASSSTRFYEQFF
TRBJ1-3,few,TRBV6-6,CASKDRDSGNTIYF
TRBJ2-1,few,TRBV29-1,CSVGSDRQLYNEQFF
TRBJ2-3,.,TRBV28,CASHTNTDTQYF
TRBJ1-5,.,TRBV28,CASSPGQTWEPQHF
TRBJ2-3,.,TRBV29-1,CSVGGEAGGPGDTQYF
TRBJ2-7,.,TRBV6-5,CASSNDPLGGLSYEQYF
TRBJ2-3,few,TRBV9,CASSSGLAGGSTDTQYF
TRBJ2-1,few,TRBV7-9,CASSRELSSYNEQFF
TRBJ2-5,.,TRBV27,CASSSPGTGGETQYF
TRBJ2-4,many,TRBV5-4,CASSTNDGVGNIQYF